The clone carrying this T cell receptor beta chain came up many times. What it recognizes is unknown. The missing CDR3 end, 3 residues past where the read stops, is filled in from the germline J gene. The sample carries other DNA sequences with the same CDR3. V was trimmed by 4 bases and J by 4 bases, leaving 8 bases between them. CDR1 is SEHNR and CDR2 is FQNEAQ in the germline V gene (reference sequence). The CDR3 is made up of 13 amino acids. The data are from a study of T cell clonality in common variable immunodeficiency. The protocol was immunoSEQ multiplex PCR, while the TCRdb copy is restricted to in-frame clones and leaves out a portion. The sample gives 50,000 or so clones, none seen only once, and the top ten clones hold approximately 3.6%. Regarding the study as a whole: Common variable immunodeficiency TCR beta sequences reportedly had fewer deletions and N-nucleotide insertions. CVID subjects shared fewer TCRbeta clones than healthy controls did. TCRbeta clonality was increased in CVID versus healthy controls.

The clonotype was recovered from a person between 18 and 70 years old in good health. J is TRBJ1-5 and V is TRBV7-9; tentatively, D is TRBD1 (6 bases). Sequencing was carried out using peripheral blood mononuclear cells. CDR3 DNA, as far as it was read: TGTGCCAGCAGCTCAGGGGCAAATCAGCCC. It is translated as CASSSGANQP. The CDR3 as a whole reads CASSSGANQPQHF.